This TCR beta chain was recovered during a study of response to subunit inactivated influenza vaccine (dated by TCRdb to 2016 to 2019). Study-level background: Deep quantitative profiling of the T cell receptor repertoire was used in the study to follow responses to a trivalent subunit inactivated influenza vaccine. Findings and caveats that apply to the study as a whole: According to the authors, only a limited number of new T cells may be recruited by each seasonal influenza vaccination.

CDR1 and CDR2 are drawn from the germline V gene: SGDLS, YYNGEE. The CDR3 contains 13 residues, cysteine and phenylalanine counted. The sequence is cut down to CDR3 DNA, 39 bases in frame from base 1. V is cut by 0 bases and J by 6 bases, and the space between the germline ends is 10 bases. Library creation used RT-PCR. The sample was run on an Illumina HiSeq 2500. TCRdb reran the public reads through fastp at Q25 and MiXCR, keeping productive beta chains. Every distinct CDR3 protein forms one entry, paired with its most common genes and DNA. Here the sample has roughly 190,000 distinct CDR3 sequences; 14% occur a single time. The ten top clones hold about a quarter of the sample. This clonotype was counted only a few times. Its recognized antigen is unknown. Nothing much larger sits one base from this clone, and base qualities are not available.

Sequencing used CD8+ T cells sorted from PBMCs, obtained roughly 5 days after vaccination. This receptor was identified in a man aged 45-60 years who received an inactivated influenza vaccine. Donor details come from another sample of the same person, matched by shared clones. The chain is encoded by TRBV9 joined to TRBJ2-7; a tentative D match to TRBD2 spans 6 bases. CDR3 reads: CASSVELASEQYF. The sequenced DNA is TGTGCCAGCAGCGTAGAACTAGCATCCGAGCAGTACTTC. Reference TRBV9 and TRBJ2-7 genes cover what lies past the CDR3, so the full variable domain is DSGVTQTPKHLITATGQRVTLRCSPRSGDLSVYWYQQSLDQGLQFLIQYYNGEERAKGNILERFSAQQFPDLHSELNLSSLELGDSALYFCASSVELASEQYFGPGTRLTVT.